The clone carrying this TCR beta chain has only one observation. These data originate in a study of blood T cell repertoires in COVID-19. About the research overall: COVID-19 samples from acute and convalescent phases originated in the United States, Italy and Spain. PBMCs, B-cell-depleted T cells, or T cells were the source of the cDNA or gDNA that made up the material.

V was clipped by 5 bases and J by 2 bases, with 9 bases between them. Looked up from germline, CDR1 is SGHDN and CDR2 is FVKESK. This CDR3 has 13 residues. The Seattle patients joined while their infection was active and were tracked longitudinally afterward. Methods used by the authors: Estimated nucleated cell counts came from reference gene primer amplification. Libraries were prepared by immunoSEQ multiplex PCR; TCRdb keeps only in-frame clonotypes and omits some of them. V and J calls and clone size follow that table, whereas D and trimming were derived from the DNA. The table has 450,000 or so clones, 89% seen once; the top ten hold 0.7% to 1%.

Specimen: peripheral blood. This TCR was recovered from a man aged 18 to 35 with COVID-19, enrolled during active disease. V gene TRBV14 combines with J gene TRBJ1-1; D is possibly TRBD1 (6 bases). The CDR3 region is CASSVDRNTEAFF. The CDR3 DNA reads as TGTGCCAGCAGCGTGGACAGAAACACTGAAGCTTTCTTT.